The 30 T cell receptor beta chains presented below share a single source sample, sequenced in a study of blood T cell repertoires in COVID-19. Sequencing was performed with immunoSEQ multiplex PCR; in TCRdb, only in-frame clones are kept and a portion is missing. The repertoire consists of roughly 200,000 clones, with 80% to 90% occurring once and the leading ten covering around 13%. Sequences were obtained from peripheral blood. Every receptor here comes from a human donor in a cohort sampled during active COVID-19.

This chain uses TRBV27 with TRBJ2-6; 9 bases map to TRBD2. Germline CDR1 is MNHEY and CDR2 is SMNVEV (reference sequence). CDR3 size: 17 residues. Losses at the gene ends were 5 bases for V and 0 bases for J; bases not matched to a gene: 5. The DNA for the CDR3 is TGTGCCAGCAGTCGTCTAGCGGGGTACTCTGGGGCCAACGTCCTGACTTTC. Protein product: CASSRLAGYSGANVLTF. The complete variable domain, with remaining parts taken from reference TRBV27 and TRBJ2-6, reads EAQVTQNPRYLITVTGKKLTVTCSQNMNHEYMSWYRQDPGLGLRQIYYSMNVEVTDKGDVPEGYKVSRKEKRNFPLILESPSPNQTSLYFCASSRLAGYSGANVLTFGAGSRLTVL.

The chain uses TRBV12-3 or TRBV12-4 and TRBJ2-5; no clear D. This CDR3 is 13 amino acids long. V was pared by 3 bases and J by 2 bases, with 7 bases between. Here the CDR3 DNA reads TGTGCCAGCAGTTTGCAGACTCAAGAGACCCAGTACTTC. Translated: CASSLQTQETQYF.

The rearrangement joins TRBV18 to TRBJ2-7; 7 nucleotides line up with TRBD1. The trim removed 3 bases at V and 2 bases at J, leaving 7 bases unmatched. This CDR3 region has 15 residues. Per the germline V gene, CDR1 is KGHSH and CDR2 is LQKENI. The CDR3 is CASSPRQGEAYEQYF. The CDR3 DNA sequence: TGTGCCAGCTCACCGAGGCAGGGGGAAGCCTACGAGCAGTACTTC.

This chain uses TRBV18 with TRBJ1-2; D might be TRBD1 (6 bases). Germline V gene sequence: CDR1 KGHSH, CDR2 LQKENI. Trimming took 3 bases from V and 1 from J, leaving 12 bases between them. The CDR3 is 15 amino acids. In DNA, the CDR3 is TGTGCCAGCTCACCGCTGGACAGTATTAACTATGGCTACACCTTC. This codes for CASSPLDSINYGYTF.

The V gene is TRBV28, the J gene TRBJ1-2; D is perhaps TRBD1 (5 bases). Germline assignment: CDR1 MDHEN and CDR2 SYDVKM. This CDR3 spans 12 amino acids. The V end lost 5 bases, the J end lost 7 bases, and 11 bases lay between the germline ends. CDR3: CASSVDISGYTF. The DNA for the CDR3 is TGTGCCAGCAGTGTGGACATATCTGGCTACACCTTC.

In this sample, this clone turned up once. The CDR3 nucleotides read TGTGCCAGCAGCCTGACTAGCGCTCCCTACGAGCAGTACTTC. Its protein is CASSLTSAPYEQYF. The rearrangement joins TRBV7-6 to TRBJ2-7; 8 positions match TRBD2. CDR3 length equals 14 residues. The germline V gene has CDR1 SGHVS and CDR2 FNYEAQ. The J segment lost 2 bases and the V segment lost 5 bases, leaving 5 bases of the junction unmatched.

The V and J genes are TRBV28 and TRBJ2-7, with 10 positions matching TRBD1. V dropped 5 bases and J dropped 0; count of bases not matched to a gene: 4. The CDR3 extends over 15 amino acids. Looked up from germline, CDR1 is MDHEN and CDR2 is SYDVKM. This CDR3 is CASSTRDRGSYEQYF. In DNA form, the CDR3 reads TGTGCCAGCAGTACCCGGGACAGGGGCTCCTACGAGCAGTACTTC.

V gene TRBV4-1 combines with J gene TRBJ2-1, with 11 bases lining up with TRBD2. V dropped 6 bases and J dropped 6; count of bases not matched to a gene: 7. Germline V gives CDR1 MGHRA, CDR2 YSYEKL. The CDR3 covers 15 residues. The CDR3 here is CASRLAGVNANEQFF. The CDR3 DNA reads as TGCGCCAGCAGACTAGCGGGAGTTAATGCCAATGAGCAGTTCTTC.

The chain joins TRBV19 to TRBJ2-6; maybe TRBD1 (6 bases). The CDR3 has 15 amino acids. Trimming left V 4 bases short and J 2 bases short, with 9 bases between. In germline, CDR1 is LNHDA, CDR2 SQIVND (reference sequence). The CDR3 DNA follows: TGTGCCAGTAGTAGCAACAGGGCTGGGGCCAACGTCCTGACTTTC. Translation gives CASSSNRAGANVLTF.

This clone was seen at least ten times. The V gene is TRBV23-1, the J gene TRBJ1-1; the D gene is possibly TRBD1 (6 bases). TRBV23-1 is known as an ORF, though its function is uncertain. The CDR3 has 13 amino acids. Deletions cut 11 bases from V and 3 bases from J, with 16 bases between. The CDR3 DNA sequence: TGCGCCTCGGGGAGGGACACCGACACTGAAGCTTTCTTT. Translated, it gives CASGRDTDTEAFF.

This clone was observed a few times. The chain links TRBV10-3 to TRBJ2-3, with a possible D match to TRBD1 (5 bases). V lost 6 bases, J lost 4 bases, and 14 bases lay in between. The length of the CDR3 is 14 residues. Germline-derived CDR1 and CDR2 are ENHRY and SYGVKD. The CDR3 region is CAIRREGHADTQYF. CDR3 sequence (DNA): TGTGCCATCAGAAGGGAAGGACACGCAGATACGCAGTATTTT.

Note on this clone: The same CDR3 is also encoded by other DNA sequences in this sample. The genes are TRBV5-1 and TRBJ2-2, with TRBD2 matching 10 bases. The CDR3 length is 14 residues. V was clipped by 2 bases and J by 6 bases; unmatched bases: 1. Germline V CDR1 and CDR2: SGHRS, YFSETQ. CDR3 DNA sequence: TGCGCCAGCAGCTTAGCGGGAGGGCCCGGGGAGCTGTTTTTT. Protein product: CASSLAGGPGELFF. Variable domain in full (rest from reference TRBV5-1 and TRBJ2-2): KAGVTQTPRYLIKTRGQQVTLSCSPISGHRSVSWYQQTPGQGLQFLFEYFSETQRNKGNFPGRFSGRQFSNSRSEMNVSTLELGDSALYLCASSLAGGPGELFFGEGSRLTVL.

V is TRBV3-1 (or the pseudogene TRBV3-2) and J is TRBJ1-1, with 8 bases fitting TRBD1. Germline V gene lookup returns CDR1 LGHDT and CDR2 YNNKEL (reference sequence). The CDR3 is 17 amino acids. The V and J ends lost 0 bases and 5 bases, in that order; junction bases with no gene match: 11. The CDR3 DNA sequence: TGTGCCAGCAGCCAAGATGGGGTAGGACAGGGAACAACTGAAGCTTTCTTT. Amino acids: CASSQDGVGQGTTEAFF.

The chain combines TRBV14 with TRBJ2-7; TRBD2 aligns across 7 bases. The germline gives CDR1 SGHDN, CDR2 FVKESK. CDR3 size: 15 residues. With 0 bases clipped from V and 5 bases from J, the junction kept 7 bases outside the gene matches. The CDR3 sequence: CASSQDGLADDEQYF. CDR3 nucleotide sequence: TGTGCCAGCAGCCAAGATGGGCTAGCGGATGACGAGCAGTACTTC.

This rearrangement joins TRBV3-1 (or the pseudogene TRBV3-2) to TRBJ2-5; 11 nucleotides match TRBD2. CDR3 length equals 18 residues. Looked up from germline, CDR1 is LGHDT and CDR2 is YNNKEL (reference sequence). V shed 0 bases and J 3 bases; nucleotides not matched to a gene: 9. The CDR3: CASSQDHVGTSGKETQYF. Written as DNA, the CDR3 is TGTGCCAGCAGCCAAGACCACGTCGGGACTAGCGGAAAAGAGACCCAGTACTTC.

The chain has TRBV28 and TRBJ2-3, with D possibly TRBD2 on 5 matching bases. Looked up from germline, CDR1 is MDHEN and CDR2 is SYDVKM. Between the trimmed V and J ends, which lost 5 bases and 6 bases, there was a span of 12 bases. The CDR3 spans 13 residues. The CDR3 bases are TGTGCCAGCAGTCGCGGGCTTAGGGATACGCAGTATTTT. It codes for CASSRGLRDTQYF.

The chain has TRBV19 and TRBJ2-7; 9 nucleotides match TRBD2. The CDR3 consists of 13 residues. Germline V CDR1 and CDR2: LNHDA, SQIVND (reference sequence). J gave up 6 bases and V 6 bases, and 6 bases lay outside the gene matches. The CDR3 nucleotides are TGTGCCAGTAGGGTAGCGGGAGAGGGCGAGCAGTACTTC. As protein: CASRVAGEGEQYF.

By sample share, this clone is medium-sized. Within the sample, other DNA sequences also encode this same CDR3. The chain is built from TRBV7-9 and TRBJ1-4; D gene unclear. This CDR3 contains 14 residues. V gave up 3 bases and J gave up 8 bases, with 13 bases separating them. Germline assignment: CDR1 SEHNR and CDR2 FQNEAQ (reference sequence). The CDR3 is CASSFRGAEEKLFF. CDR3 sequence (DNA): TGTGCCAGCAGCTTCAGAGGAGCTGAGGAAAAACTGTTTTTT.

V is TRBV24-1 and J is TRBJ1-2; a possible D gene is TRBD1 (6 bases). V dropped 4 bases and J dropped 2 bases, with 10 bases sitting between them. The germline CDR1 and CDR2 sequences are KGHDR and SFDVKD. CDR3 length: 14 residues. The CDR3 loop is CATSDPDRNYGYTF. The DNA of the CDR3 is TGTGCCACCAGTGACCCGGACAGAAACTATGGCTACACCTTC.

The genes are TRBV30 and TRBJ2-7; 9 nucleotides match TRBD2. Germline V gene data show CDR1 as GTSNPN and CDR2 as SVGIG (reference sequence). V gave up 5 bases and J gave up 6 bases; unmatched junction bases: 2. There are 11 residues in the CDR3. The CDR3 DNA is TGTGCCTGGGCGGGGGGGCCCGAGCAGTACTTC. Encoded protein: CAWAGGPEQYF.

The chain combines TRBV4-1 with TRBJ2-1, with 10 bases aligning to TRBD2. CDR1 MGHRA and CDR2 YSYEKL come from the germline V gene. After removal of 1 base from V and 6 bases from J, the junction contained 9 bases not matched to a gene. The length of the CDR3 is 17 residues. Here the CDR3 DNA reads TGCGCCAGCAGCCAAGGTCAGCAGAGCGGGAGGGCCAATGAGCAGTTCTTC. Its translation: CASSQGQQSGRANEQFF.

The CDR3 DNA follows: TGTGCCAGCAGCCTCTCCCAAGAGACCCAGTACTTC. Encoded protein: CASSLSQETQYF. The chain couples TRBV5-4 to TRBJ2-5; D unclear. The CDR3 loop spans 12 amino acids. Trimming shortened V by 4 bases and J by 1 base, and 5 bases separated the two germline ends. Germline CDR1 and CDR2: SGHNT and YYREEE (reference sequence).

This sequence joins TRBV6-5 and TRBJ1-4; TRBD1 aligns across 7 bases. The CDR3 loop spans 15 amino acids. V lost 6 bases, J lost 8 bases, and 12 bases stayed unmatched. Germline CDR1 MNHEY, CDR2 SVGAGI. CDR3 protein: CASSLTGDLKEKLFF. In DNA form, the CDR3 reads TGTGCCAGCAGCCTAACAGGGGACCTAAAGGAAAAACTGTTTTTT.

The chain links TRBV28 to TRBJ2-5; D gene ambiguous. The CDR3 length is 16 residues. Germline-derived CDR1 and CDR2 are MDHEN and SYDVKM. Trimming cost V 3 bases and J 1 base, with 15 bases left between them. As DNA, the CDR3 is TGTGCCAGCAGTTTCTCCGTAGACATATTCCAAGAGACCCAGTACTTC. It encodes CASSFSVDIFQETQYF.

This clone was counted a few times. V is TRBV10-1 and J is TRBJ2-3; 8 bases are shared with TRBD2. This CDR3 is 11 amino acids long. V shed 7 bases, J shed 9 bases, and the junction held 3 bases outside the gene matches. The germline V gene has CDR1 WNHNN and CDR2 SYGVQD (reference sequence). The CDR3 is CASNAGGTQYF. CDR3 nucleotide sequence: TGCGCCAGCAACGCGGGAGGAACGCAGTATTTT.

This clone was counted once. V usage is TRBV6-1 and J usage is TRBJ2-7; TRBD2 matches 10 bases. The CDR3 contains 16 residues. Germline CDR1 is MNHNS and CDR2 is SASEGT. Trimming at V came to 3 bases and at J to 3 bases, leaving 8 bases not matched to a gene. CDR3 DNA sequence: TGTGCCAGCAGTGAGGGTCTAGCGGGGGACGGCTACGAGCAGTACTTC. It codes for CASSEGLAGDGYEQYF.

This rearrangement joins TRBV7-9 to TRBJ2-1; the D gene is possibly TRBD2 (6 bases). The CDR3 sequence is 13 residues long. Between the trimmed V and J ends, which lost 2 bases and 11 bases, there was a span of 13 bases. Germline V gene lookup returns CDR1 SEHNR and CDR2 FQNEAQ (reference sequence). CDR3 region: CASSLRGGVQQFF. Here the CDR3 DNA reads TGTGCCAGCAGCTTACGGGGCGGGGTCCAGCAGTTCTTC. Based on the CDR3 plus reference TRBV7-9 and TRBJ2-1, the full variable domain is DTGVSQNPRHKITKRGQNVTFRCDPISEHNRLYWYRQTLGQGPEFLTYFQNEAQLEKSRLLSDRFSAERPKGSFSTLEIQRTEQGDSAMYLCASSLRGGVQQFFGPGTRLTVL.

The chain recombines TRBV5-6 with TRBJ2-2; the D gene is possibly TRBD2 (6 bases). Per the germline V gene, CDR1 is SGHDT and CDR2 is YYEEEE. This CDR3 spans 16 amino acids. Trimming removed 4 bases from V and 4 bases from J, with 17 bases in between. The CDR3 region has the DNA TGTGCCAGCAGCCGCCTTGGGGGGTCAGGCACCGGGGAGCTGTTTTTT. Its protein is CASSRLGGSGTGELFF.

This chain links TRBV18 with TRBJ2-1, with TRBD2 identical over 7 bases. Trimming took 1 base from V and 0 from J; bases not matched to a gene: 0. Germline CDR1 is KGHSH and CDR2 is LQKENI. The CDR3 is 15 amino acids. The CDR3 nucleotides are TGTGCCAGCTCACCACGGACTAGCTCCTACAATGAGCAGTTCTTC. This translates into CASSPRTSSYNEQFF.

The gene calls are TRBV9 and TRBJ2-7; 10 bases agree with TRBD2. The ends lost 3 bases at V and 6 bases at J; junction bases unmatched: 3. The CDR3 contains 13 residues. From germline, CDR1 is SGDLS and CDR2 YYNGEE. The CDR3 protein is CASSASGRGEQYF. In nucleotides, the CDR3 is TGTGCCAGCAGCGCCAGCGGGAGGGGCGAGCAGTACTTC.